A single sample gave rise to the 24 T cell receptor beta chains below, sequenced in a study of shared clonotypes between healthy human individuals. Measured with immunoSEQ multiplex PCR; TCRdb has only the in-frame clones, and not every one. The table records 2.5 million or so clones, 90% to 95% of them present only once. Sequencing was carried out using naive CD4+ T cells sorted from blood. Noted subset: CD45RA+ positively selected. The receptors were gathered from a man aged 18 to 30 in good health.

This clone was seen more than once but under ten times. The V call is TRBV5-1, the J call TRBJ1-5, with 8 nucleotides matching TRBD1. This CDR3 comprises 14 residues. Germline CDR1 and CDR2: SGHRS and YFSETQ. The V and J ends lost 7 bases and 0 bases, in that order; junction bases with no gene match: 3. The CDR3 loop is CASGTGDSNQPQHF. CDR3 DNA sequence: TGCGCCAGCGGGACAGGCGATAGCAATCAGCCCCAGCATTTT.

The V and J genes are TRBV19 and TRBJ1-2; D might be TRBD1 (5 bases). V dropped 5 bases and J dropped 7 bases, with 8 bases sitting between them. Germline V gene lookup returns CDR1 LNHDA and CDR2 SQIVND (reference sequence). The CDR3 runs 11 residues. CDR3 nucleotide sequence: TGTGCCAGTAGTCAGGGAGGTGGCTACACCTTC. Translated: CASSQGGGYTF.

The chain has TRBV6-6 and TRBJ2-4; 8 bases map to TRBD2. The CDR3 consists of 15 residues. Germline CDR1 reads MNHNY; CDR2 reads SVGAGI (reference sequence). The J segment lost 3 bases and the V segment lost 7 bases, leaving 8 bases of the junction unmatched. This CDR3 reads CASKSGGIDKNIQYF. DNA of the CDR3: TGTGCCAGCAAGTCGGGGGGGATAGACAAAAACATTCAGTACTTC.

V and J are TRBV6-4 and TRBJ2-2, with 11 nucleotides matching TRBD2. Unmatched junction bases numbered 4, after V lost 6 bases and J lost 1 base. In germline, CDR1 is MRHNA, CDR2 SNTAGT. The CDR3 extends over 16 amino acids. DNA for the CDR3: TGTGCCAGCAGCCCGCTAGCGGGAGGGAACACCGGGGAGCTGTTTTTT. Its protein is CASSPLAGGNTGELFF.

DNA for the CDR3: TGTGCCAGTTCGACAGGTTATAGCAATCAGCCCCAGCATTTT. Translation: CASSTGYSNQPQHF. This chain joins TRBV6-5 and TRBJ1-5; possibly TRBD1 for D (6 bases). Germline V CDR1 and CDR2: MNHEY, SVGAGI. The CDR3 spans 14 residues. V gave up 9 bases and J gave up 0 bases, with 12 bases separating them.

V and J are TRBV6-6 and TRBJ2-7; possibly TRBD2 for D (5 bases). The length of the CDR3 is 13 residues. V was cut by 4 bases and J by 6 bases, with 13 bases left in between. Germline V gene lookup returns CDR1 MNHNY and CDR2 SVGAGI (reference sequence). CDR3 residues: CASSWEMSGEQYF. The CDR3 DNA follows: TGTGCCAGCAGTTGGGAAATGAGCGGCGAGCAGTACTTC.

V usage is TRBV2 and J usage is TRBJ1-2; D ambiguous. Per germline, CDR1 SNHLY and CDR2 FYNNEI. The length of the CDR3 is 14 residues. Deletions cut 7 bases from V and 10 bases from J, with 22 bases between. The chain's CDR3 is CASNLVTVVAIYTF. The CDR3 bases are TGTGCCAGCAATCTCGTTACAGTTGTTGCCATCTACACCTTC.

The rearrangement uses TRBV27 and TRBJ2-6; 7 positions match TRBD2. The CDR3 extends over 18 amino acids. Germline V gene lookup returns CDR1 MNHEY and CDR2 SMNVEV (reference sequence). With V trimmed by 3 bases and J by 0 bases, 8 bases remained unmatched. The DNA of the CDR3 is TGTGCCAGCAGTTTCGGGGGGACCGTTTCCTCTGGGGCCAACGTCCTGACTTTC. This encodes CASSFGGTVSSGANVLTF.

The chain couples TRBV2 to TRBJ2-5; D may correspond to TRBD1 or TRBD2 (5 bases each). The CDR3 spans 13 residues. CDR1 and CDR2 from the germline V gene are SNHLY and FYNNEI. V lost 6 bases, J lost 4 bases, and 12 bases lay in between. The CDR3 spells CASSPTGGETQYF. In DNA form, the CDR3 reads TGTGCCAGCAGCCCGACTGGGGGAGAGACCCAGTACTTC. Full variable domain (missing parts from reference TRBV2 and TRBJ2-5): EPEVTQTPSHQVTQMGQEVILRCVPISNHLYFYWYRQILGQKVEFLVSFYNNEISEKSEIFDDQFSVERPDGSNFTLKIRSTKLEDSAMYFCASSPTGGETQYFGPGTRLLVL.

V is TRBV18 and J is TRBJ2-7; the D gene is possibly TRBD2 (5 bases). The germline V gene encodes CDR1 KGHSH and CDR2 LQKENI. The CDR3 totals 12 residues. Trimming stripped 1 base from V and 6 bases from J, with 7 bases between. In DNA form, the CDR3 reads TGTGCCAGCTCACCACGGGCGGGCGAGCAGTACTTC. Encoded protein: CASSPRAGEQYF.

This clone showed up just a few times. The CDR3 nucleotides are TGTGCCAGCAGCGCCCAGGGGGCTAGCGGGAAAGGGAATGAGCAGTTCTTC. Protein product: CASSAQGASGKGNEQFF. This chain connects TRBV9 to TRBJ2-1; a weak D match, TRBD2 (9 bases). V dropped 3 bases and J dropped 7 bases, with 23 bases sitting between them. Per the germline V gene, CDR1 is SGDLS and CDR2 is YYNGEE. CDR3 length: 17 amino acids.

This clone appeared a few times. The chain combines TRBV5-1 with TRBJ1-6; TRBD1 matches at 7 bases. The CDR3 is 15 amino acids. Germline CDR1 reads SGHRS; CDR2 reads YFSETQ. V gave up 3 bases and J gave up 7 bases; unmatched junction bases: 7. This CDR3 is CASSYSGRGNSPLHF. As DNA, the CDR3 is TGCGCCAGCAGCTATTCCGGCAGGGGGAATTCACCCCTCCACTTT.

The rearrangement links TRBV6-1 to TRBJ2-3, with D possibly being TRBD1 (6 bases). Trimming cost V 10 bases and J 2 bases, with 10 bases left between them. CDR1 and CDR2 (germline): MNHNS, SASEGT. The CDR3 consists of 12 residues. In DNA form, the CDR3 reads TGTGCCATTCAGGGGTCCACAGATACGCAGTATTTT. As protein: CAIQGSTDTQYF.

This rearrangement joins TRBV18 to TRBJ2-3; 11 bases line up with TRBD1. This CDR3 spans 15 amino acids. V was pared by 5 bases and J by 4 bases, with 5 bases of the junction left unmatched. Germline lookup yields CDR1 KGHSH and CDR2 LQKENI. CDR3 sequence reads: CASSSRTGGADTQYF. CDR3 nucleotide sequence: TGTGCCAGCTCATCACGGACAGGGGGCGCAGATACGCAGTATTTT.

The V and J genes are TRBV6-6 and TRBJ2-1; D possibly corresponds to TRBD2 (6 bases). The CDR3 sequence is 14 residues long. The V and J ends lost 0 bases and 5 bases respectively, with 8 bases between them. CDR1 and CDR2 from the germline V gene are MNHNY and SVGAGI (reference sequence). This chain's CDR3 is CASSYSGLHNEQFF. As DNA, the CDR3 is TGTGCCAGCAGTTACTCGGGACTCCACAATGAGCAGTTCTTC.

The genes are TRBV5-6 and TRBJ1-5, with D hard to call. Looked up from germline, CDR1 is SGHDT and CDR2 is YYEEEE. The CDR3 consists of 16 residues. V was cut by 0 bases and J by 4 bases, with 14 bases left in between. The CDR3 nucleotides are TGTGCCAGCAGCTTGGCCGGAAGCGTCAGTAATCAGCCCCAGCATTTT. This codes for CASSLAGSVSNQPQHF.

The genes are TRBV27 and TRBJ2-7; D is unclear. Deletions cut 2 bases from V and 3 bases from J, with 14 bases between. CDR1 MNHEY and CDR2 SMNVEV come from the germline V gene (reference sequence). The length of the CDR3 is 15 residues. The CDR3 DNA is TGTGCCAGCAGTTTAGCCCTTAGTAGGTACTACGAGCAGTACTTC. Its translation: CASSLALSRYYEQYF.

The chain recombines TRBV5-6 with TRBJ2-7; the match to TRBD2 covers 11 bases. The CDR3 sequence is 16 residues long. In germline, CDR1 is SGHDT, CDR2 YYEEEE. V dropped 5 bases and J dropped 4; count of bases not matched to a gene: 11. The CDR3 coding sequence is TGTGCCAGCAGATCTACTAGCGGGGGACCCCCTTACGAGCAGTACTTC. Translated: CASRSTSGGPPYEQYF.

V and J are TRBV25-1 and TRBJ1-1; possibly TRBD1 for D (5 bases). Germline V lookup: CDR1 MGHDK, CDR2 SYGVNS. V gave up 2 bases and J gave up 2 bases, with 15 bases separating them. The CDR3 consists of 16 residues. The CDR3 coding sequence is TGTGCCAGCAGTGAAGACCACCCGGGGCCTAACACTGAAGCTTTCTTT. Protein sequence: CASSEDHPGPNTEAFF.

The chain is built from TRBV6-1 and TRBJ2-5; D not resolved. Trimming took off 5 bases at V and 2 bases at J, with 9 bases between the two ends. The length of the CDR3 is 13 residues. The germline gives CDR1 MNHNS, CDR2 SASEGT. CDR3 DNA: TGTGCCAGCAGTCTGAATTTTCAAGAGACCCAGTACTTC. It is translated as CASSLNFQETQYF.

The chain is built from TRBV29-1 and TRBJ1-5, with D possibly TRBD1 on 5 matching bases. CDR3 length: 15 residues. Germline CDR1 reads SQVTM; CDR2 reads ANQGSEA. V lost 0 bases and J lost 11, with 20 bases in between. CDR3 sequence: CSVEEPGTGRGAQHF. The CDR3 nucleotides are TGCAGCGTTGAAGAGCCCGGGACCGGGCGGGGGGCCCAGCATTTT.

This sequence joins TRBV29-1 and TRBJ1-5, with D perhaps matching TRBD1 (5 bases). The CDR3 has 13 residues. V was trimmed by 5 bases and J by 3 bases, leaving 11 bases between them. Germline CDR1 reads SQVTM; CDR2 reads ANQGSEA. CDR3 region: CSVKGAANQPQHF. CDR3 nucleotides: TGCAGCGTTAAAGGGGCCGCCAATCAGCCCCAGCATTTT.

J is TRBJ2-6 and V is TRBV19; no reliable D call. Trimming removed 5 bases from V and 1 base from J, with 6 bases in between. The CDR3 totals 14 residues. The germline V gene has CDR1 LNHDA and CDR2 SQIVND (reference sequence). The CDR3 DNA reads TGTGCCAGTAGTTTCCAGTCTGGGGCCAACGTCCTGACTTTC. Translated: CASSFQSGANVLTF.

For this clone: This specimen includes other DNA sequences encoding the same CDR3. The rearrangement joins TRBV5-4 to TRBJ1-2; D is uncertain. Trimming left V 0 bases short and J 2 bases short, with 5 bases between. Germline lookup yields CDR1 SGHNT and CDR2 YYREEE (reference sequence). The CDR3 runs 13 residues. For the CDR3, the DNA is TGTGCCAGCAGCTTGGGGGGAAACTATGGCTACACCTTC. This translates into CASSLGGNYGYTF.